The rows below give T cell receptor beta chains drawn from one sample of a study of cytomegalovirus exposure and HLA in healthy donors. The data were produced by immunoSEQ multiplex PCR, yet TCRdb's version contains in-frame clones alone and is incomplete. Among more than 95,000 clones listed, over 65% were seen once. The source material was PBMCs. The source of these receptors is a man aged 18 to 35 in good health and CMV-seronegative. Each CDR3 is given with its conserved first and last residue.

v_gene,CDR3aa
TRBV5-4,CASSFTGTGGVNQPQHF
TRBV5-1,CASSLARGYEQYF
TRBV5-1,CASSPSSYNEQFF
TRBV7-9,CASSNPGQGAYEQYF
TRBV5-6,CASSWGTSETDTQYF
TRBV19,CASSIDAGNTEAFF
TRBV7-9,CSSSLGIGQGKGNEQFF
TRBV6-5,CASSWGQRYGYTF
TRBV15,CATSRAGLDSPLHF
TRBV27,CASGNDRAGANVLTF
TRBV5-6,CASSPSGGRYTGELFF
TRBV9,CASSPRTGGYEQYF
TRBV4-2,CASSPLGTSGGTGELFF
TRBV7-8,CASSTDRGLNQPQHF
TRBV6-5,CASMLSGNTEAFF
TRBV7-3,CASSLGGPSEQYF
TRBV2,CASSEGPSNEKLFF
TRBV5-1,CASSPGGRDNSPLHF
TRBV7-2,CASSSPGGRDEQFF
TRBV18,CASSSGQGKNEAFF
TRBV13,CASSLQDRASTGELFF
TRBV5-6,CASSSTGQGSDEQYF
TRBV11-3,CASAGDNEQFF
TRBV5-6,CASSLRGTEAFF
TRBV10-2,CASSARDRGFSETQYF
TRBV7-8,CASSLESRASTDTQYF
TRBV10-3,CAIGQGVGYEQYF
TRBV18,CASSPGLAPGELFF
TRBV6-5,CASSASVAVDGELFF
TRBV19,CASMDSRSYNEQFF
TRBV6-6,CASSYSQVMGELFF
TRBV9,CASSVELAGINEQFF
TRBV6-1,CASSAAGGGEKLFF
TRBV6-6,CASSSADRGTGELFF
TRBV6-1,CASSEHGQGRGQAFF
TRBV5-1,CASSSRQASTDTQYF
TRBV7-9,CASSLSGGSYNSPLHF
TRBV19,CASSTLQVNEQFF
TRBV5-1,CASSLEGTNTYEQYF
TRBV15,CATSYIVTGTKGYTF
TRBV27,CASSPIPGSALGYGYTF
TRBV21-1,CASSNLGQATPLHF
TRBV7-3,CASSPSLLRAYNEQFF
TRBV14,CASSQEGIVAWGTQYF
TRBV9,CASSPIRGRGPEAFF
TRBV29-1,CSVGGGQTNYGYTF
TRBV15,CATSSSGTGMLAEAFF
TRBV7-9,CASSLGELAAEKLFF
TRBV7-9,CSSSSTGVGTNEKLFF
TRBV5-4,CASSLVGRSYNEQFF
TRBV6-5,CASRPGLPITDTQYF
TRBV27,CASRPRDFNEQYF
TRBV10-1,CASSESNGLQGADTQYF
TRBV5-5,CASSPGLLLSGANVLTF
TRBV7-9,CASSSGQGRAPTDTQYF